This T cell receptor (beta chain) was sequenced during a study of spatial heterogeneity in lung cancer. One entry per CDR3 protein results from TCRdb running MiXCR on the 5' RACE reads. The table records about 36,000 distinct CDR3 sequences, roughly 5% of them present only once. The time point here: sample taken at primary tumor resection. No cell sorting; template was whole RNA from tumor, lung tissue or PBMC. There are many counts of this clonotype. The starting material was PBMCs, obtained at surgery. This receptor was obtained from a female donor with early-stage non-small cell lung cancer.

The CDR3 DNA follows: TGCGCCAGCAGCCACCCTTGGCGGGGGCTGGTAACCGGGGAGCTGTTTTTT. This codes for CASSHPWRGLVTGELFF. V and J are TRBV4-1 and TRBJ2-2; D is possibly TRBD2 (7 bases). This CDR3 comprises 17 residues. CDR1 and CDR2 from the germline V gene are MGHRA and YSYEKL. V was pared by 3 bases and J by 5 bases, with 19 bases between.